Presented here are 3 T cell receptor beta chains from one specimen sequenced in a study of tumor and adjacent non-tumor tissue in lung cancer. TCRbeta libraries were built with three rounds of nested PCR, modified from ARM-PCR. A single record per CDR3 protein comes from TCRdb applying MiXCR to the multiplex PCR reads. The top ten hold approximately 30% of the sample, which has fewer than 85,000 distinct CDR3 sequences, roughly 73% seen once. RNA was extracted from bulk tissue without any cell sorting. Sequencing was carried out using lung tumor tissue. Receptors were obtained from a man aged 55 to 70 with non-small cell lung cancer.

Concerning this clonotype itself: Germline and junction disagree at one end, which may indicate a read error. The chain carries TRBV20-1 and TRBJ1-2; TRBD1 matches at 7 bases. CDR1 and CDR2 from the germline V gene are DFQATT and SNEGSKA (reference sequence). The CDR3 totals 10 residues. CDR3 amino acids: CSAGDGTAHF. The CDR3 DNA follows: TGCAGTGCTGGGGACGGGACAGCTCACTTC.

Concerning this clonotype itself: A read error may produce the germline difference seen at one junction end. The chain joins TRBV11-2 to TRBJ2-7; D uncertain. This CDR3 has 12 residues. Germline values: CDR1 SGHAT, CDR2 FQNNGV. The CDR3 loop is CVSSSDGYEQYF. DNA for the CDR3: TGTGTCAGCAGCTCAGACGGCTACGAGCAGTACTTC.

On this clonotype itself: The junction departs from germline at one end; a sequencing error may be responsible. The J gene is TRBJ2-3, the V gene TRBV6-1; D uncertain. CDR1 and CDR2 from the germline V gene are MNHNS and SASEGT. CDR3 length: 14 residues. The CDR3 DNA follows: TGCGCCAGCAGTTCGGAGCGCTCGACAGATACGCAGTATTTT. Encoded protein: CASSSERSTDTQYF.